A single sample is the source of the 17 T cell receptor beta chains below, sequenced in a study of blood T cell repertoires in COVID-19. Some clones are missing from TCRdb's copy, which holds only in-frame ones; the method was immunoSEQ multiplex PCR. This sample carries over 50,000 clones, 80% to 85% of them seen once, and the ten largest clones take over 2%. The sequencing input was peripheral blood. Receptors were obtained from a man aged 45-65 years with acute or convalescent COVID-19.

DNA for the CDR3: TGCAGTGCTAGTCTTAGCGGGGTAGAGACCCAGTACTTC. This translates into CSASLSGVETQYF. This sequence joins TRBV20-1 and TRBJ2-5; TRBD2 matches 8 bases. Trimming removed 3 bases from V and 4 bases from J; junction bases left unmatched: 4. This CDR3 is 13 amino acids long. Per the germline V gene, CDR1 is DFQATT and CDR2 is SNEGSKA (reference sequence).

The rearrangement links TRBV19 to TRBJ1-1; 9 bases map to TRBD1. Trimming cost V 6 bases and J 1 base; bases outside gene matches: 6. The CDR3 runs to 15 residues. CDR1 and CDR2 (germline): LNHDA, SQIVND (reference sequence). The CDR3 DNA is TGTGCCAGTAGGGGAACGACAGGGGGGAACACTGAAGCTTTCTTT. This encodes CASRGTTGGNTEAFF.

CDR3 residues: CASQGASYEQYF. The DNA for the CDR3 is TGTGCCAGCCAGGGGGCATCCTACGAGCAGTACTTC. This chain connects TRBV6-5 to TRBJ2-7; TRBD1 matches 8 bases. The CDR3 runs to 12 residues. Germline assignment: CDR1 MNHEY and CDR2 SVGAGI. The trim removed 8 bases at V and 1 base at J, leaving 1 base unmatched.

The chain uses TRBV18 and TRBJ2-1; 10 nucleotides agree with TRBD2. J lost 2 bases, V lost 3 bases, and 1 base had no gene match. The CDR3 loop spans 15 amino acids. Germline loops: CDR1 KGHSH, CDR2 LQKENI. The CDR3, as DNA: TGTGCCAGCTCACCTCTAGCGGGAGCCTACAATGAGCAGTTCTTC. Encoded protein: CASSPLAGAYNEQFF.

V is TRBV15 and J is TRBJ1-5, with D possibly being TRBD1 (5 bases). The germline gives CDR1 LNHNV, CDR2 YYDKDF (reference sequence). The CDR3 spans 14 residues. V lost 3 bases and J 0 bases, leaving 6 bases between the germline ends. CDR3 sequence reads: CATSSTGSNQPQHF. CDR3 DNA: TGTGCCACCAGCAGCACAGGTAGCAATCAGCCCCAGCATTTT.

V is TRBV14 and J is TRBJ1-2; 7 nucleotides align to TRBD1. CDR3 length: 13 amino acids. V shed 4 bases, J shed 4 bases, and the junction held 3 bases outside the gene matches. Germline lookup yields CDR1 SGHDN and CDR2 FVKESK. CDR3 sequence: CASSPGQLYGYTF. Written as DNA, the CDR3 is TGTGCCAGCAGCCCGGGACAGCTCTATGGCTACACCTTC.

J is TRBJ1-4 and V is TRBV6-5; 7 positions agree with TRBD1. Germline CDR1 and CDR2: MNHEY and SVGAGI. J was trimmed by 7 bases and V by 0 bases; bases with no gene match: 5. This CDR3 is built from 15 residues. The CDR3 loop reads CASSYSPQGGEKLFF. The CDR3 DNA is TGTGCCAGCAGTTACTCCCCCCAGGGGGGTGAAAAACTGTTTTTT.

This sequence joins TRBV6-5 and TRBJ2-2; D might be TRBD1 (5 bases). This CDR3 region has 14 residues. Trimming left V 8 bases short and J 0 bases short, with 10 bases between. Germline-derived CDR1 and CDR2 are MNHEY and SVGAGI. The DNA of the CDR3 is TGTGCCAGCGCTACAGGCCCGAACACCGGGGAGCTGTTTTTT. It specifies CASATGPNTGELFF.

This chain links TRBV21-1 with TRBJ2-3; whether TRBD1, the table's D call, matches the DNA was not checked. TRBV21-1 is flagged as a pseudogene. The CDR3 extends over 13 amino acids. CDR3 sequence (DNA): TGTGCCACCGACAGGACATTCAGACATACGCAGTATTTT. Amino acid sequence: CATDRTFRHTQYF.

This chain links TRBV11-2 with TRBJ1-3; D may be TRBD1 (6 bases). The CDR3 contains 17 residues. The germline V and J ends were trimmed by 4 bases and 0 bases, with 16 bases remaining between them. Germline CDR1 reads SGHAT; CDR2 reads FQNNGV. The CDR3: CASSSFRGPRSGNTIYF. CDR3 in DNA: TGTGCCAGCAGCTCCTTCAGGGGACCCCGCTCTGGAAACACCATATATTTT.

This clone was counted a single time. CDR3 DNA sequence: TGTGCCAGCTCACCACCGAGTACCCCCCCCACTGGCTACACCTTC. It is translated as CASSPPSTPPTGYTF. The chain is built from TRBV18 and TRBJ1-2, with D uncertain. The CDR3 covers 15 residues. Trimming removed 0 bases at V and 7 bases at J, with 15 bases between. In germline, CDR1 is KGHSH, CDR2 LQKENI.

Only a few counts were recorded for this clone. V gene TRBV27 combines with J gene TRBJ1-1, with D perhaps TRBD1 (5 bases). The CDR3 has 15 amino acids. Trimming removed 5 bases at V and 5 bases at J, with 18 bases between. Germline loops: CDR1 MNHEY, CDR2 SMNVEV (reference sequence). In nucleotides, the CDR3 is TGTGCCAGCAGTCCGTTGGCCCGGGAGGGGACTGAAGCTTTCTTT. Its protein is CASSPLAREGTEAFF.

The V and J genes are TRBV6-2 or TRBV6-3 and TRBJ1-1; TRBD1 might be the D (5 bases). Looked up from germline, CDR1 is MNHEY and CDR2 is SVGEGT. This CDR3 has 14 residues. The V and J ends lost 2 bases and 7 bases respectively, with 14 bases between them. CDR3 protein: CASSYTGQGSEAFF. DNA of the CDR3: TGTGCCAGCAGTTACACAGGTCAGGGTAGTGAAGCTTTCTTT.

V gene TRBV9 combines with J gene TRBJ2-2; TRBD1 matches 7 bases. V lost 0 bases and J lost 7; bases outside the gene matches: 12. CDR1 SGDLS and CDR2 YYNGEE come from the germline V gene. The CDR3 spans 17 residues. CDR3 loop: CASSVAPGQNLDGELFF. The DNA of the CDR3 is TGTGCCAGCAGCGTAGCACCGGGACAGAATTTAGACGGGGAGCTGTTTTTT.

J is TRBJ1-1 and V is TRBV7-9, with 12 bases lining up with TRBD1. The CDR3 length is 16 residues. Trimming cost V 3 bases and J 6 bases; bases outside gene matches: 8. Germline values: CDR1 SEHNR, CDR2 FQNEAQ (reference sequence). In nucleotides, the CDR3 is TGTGCCAGCAGCTTTGGGACAGGGGGCTTTGGCGCTGAAGCTTTCTTT. Translating gives CASSFGTGGFGAEAFF.

This clone was recorded only once. The V and J genes are TRBV7-8 and TRBJ2-1; 7 positions match TRBD2. The V gene's germline CDR1 is SGHVS and CDR2 FQNEAQ. The CDR3 contains 15 residues. V lost 5 bases, J lost 5 bases, and 9 bases stayed unmatched. The DNA for the CDR3 is TGTGCCAGCAGCGCCCCTAGCGGTGCCAACAATGAGCAGTTCTTC. Translating gives CASSAPSGANNEQFF.

The J gene is TRBJ1-1, the V gene TRBV10-1; a possible D gene is TRBD1 (5 bases). Per germline, CDR1 WNHNN and CDR2 SYGVQD (reference sequence). V was trimmed by 3 bases and J by 0 bases, leaving 11 bases between them. There are 15 residues in the CDR3. CDR3 in amino acids: CASSESGFMNTEAFF. The CDR3 DNA follows: TGCGCCAGCAGTGAATCAGGGTTCATGAACACTGAAGCTTTCTTT.